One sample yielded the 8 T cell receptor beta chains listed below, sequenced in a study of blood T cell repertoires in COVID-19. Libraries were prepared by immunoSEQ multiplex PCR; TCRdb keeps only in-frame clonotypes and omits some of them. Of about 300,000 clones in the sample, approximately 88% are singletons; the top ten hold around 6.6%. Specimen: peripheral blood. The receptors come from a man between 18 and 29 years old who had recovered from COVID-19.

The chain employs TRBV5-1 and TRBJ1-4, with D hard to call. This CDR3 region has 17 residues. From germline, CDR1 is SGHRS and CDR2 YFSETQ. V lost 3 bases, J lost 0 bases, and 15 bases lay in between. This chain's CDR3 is CASSWAGLPATNEKLFF. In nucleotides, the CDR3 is TGCGCCAGCAGCTGGGCAGGACTACCTGCAACTAATGAAAAACTGTTTTTT. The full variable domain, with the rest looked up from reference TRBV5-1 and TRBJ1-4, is KAGVTQTPRYLIKTRGQQVTLSCSPISGHRSVSWYQQTPGQGLQFLFEYFSETQRNKGNFPGRFSGRQFSNSRSEMNVSTLELGDSALYLCASSWAGLPATNEKLFFGSGTQLSVL.

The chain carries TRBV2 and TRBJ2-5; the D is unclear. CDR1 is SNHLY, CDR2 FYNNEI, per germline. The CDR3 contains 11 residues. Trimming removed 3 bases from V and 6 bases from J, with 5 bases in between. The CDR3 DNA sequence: TGTGCCAGCAGTGACGTTCAGACCCAGTACTTC. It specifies CASSDVQTQYF.

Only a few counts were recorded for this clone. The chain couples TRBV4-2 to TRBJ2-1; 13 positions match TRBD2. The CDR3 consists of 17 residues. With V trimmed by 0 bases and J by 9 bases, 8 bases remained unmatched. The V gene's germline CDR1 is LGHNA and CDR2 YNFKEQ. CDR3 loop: CASSQDPGLAGVGEQFF. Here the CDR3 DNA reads TGTGCCAGCAGCCAAGATCCCGGACTAGCGGGAGTAGGTGAGCAGTTCTTC.

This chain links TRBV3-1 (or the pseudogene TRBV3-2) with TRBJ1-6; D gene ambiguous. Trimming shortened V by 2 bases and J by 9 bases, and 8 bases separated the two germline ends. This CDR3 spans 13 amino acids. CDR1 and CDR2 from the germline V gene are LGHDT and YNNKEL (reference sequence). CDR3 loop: CASSQLQTSPLHF. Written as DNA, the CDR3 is TGTGCCAGCAGCCAATTACAGACTTCACCCCTCCACTTT.

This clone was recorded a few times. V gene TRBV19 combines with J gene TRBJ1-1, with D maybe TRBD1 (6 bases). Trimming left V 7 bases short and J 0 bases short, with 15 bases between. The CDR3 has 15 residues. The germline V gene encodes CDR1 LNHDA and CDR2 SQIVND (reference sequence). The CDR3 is CASTHQTGLNTEAFF. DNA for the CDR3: TGTGCCAGTACCCACCAGACAGGCCTGAACACTGAAGCTTTCTTT.

CDR3 amino acids: CASSQEFGIQGYEQYF. DNA of the CDR3: TGCGCCAGCAGCCAAGAGTTTGGGATCCAGGGTTACGAGCAGTACTTC. The chain is built from TRBV4-1 and TRBJ2-7; a possible D gene is TRBD1 (5 bases). The CDR3 totals 16 residues. The germline V gene encodes CDR1 MGHRA and CDR2 YSYEKL. The V end lost 0 bases, the J end lost 4 bases, and 16 bases lay between the germline ends.

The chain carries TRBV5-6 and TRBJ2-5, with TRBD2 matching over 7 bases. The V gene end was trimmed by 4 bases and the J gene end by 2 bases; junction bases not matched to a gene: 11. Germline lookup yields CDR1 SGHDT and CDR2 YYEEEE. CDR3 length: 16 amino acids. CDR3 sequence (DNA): TGTGCCAGCAGCCTGATACCTAGCGGTGAACAAGAGACCCAGTACTTC. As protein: CASSLIPSGEQETQYF.

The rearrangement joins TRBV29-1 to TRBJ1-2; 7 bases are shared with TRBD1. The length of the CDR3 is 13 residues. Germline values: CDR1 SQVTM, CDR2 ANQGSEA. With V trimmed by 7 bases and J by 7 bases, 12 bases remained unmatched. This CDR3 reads CSAGRGQESGYTF. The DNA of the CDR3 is TGCAGCGCCGGGCGTGGACAGGAAAGTGGCTACACCTTC.